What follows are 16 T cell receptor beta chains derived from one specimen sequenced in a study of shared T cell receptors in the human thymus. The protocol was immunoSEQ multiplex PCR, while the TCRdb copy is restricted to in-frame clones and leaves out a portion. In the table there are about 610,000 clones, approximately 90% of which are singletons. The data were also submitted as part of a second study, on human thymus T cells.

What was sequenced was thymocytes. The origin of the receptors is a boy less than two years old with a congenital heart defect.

The CDR3 loop reads CASSPRLGAGGDTQYF. The CDR3 DNA reads TGTGCCAGCAGCCCCCGACTTGGCGCCGGCGGGGATACGCAGTATTTT. The J gene is TRBJ2-3, the V gene TRBV5-4, with TRBD2 as a possible D gene (5 bases). Germline lookup yields CDR1 SGHNT and CDR2 YYREEE (reference sequence). CDR3 length: 16 residues. The V end was cut by 4 bases, the J end by 6 bases, with 21 bases between.

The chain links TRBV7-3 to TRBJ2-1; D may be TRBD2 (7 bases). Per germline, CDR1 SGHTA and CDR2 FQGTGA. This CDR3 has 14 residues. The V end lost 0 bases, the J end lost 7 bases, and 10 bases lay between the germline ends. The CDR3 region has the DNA TGTGCCAGCAGCTTAACCGGGGGGCCAAATGAGCAGTTCTTC. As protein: CASSLTGGPNEQFF.

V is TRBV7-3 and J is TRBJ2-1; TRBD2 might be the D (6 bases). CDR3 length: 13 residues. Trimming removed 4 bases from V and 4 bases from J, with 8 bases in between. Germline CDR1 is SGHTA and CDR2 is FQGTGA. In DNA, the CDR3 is TGTGCCAGCAGCTGGGGACTGTACAATGAGCAGTTCTTC. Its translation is CASSWGLYNEQFF.

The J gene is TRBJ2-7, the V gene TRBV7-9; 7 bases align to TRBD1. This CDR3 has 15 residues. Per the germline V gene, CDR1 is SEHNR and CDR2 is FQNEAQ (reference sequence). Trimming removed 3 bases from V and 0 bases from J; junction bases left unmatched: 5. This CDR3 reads CASSFPGTASYEQYF. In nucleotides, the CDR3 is TGTGCCAGCAGCTTCCCCGGGACAGCCTCCTACGAGCAGTACTTC.

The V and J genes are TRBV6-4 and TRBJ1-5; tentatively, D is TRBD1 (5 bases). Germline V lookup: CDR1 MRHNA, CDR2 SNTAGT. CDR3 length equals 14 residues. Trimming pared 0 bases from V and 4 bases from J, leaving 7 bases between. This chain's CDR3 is CASSDSGGNQPQHF. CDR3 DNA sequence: TGTGCCAGCAGTGACTCGGGGGGGAATCAGCCCCAGCATTTT.

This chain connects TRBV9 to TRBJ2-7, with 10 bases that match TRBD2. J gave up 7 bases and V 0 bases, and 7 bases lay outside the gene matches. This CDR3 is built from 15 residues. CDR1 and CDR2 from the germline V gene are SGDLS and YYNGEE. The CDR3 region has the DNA TGTGCCAGCAGCGTAGCGGCTAGCGGGAGTGGAGAGCAGTACTTC. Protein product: CASSVAASGSGEQYF.

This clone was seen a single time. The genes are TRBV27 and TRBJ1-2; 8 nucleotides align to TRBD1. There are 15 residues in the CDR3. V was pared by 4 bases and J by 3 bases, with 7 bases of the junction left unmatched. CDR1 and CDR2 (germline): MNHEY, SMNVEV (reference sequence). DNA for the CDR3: TGTGCCAGCAGTTCATTCAGGGGGCGACACTATGGCTACACCTTC. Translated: CASSSFRGRHYGYTF.

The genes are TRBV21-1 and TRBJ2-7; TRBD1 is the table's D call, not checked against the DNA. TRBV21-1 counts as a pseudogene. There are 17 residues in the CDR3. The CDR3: CASSPVGAGQGDYEQYF. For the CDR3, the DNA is TGTGCCAGCAGCCCCGTCGGGGCGGGACAGGGGGACTACGAGCAGTACTTC.

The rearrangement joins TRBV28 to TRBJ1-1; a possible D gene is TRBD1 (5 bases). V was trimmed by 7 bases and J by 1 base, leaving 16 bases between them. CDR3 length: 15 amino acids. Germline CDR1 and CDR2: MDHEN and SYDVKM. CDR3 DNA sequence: TGTGCCAGCACCCTTAACTGGGACTCGAACACTGAAGCTTTCTTT. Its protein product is CASTLNWDSNTEAFF.

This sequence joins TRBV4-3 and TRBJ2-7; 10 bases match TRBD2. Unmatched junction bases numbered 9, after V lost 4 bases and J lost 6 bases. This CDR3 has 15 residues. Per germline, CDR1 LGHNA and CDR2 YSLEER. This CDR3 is CASSPSSGRSGEQYF. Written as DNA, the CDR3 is TGCGCCAGCAGCCCCTCTAGCGGGAGATCAGGCGAGCAGTACTTC.

The CDR3 region is CASSQWTGNTEAFF. CDR3 DNA sequence: TGCGCCAGCAGCCAATGGACAGGGAACACTGAAGCTTTCTTT. The chain uses TRBV4-3 and TRBJ1-1, with 7 positions matching TRBD1. The length of the CDR3 is 14 residues. The junction had 1 base not matched to a gene; V was cut back by 2 bases and J by 1 base. Germline V gene sequence: CDR1 LGHNA, CDR2 YSLEER.

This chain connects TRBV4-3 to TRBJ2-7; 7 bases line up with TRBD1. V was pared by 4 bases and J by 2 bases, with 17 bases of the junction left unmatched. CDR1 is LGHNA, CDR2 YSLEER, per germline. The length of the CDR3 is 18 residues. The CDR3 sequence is CASSLRADRTKLPYEQYF. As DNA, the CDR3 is TGCGCCAGCAGCCTTCGGGCGGACAGGACAAAACTGCCCTACGAGCAGTACTTC.

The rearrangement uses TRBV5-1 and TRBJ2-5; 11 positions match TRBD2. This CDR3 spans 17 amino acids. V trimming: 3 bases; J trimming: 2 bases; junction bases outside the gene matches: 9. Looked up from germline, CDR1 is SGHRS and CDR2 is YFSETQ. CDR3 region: CASSSVAGGPGQETQYF. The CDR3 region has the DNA TGCGCCAGCAGCTCGGTAGCGGGAGGGCCAGGGCAAGAGACCCAGTACTTC.

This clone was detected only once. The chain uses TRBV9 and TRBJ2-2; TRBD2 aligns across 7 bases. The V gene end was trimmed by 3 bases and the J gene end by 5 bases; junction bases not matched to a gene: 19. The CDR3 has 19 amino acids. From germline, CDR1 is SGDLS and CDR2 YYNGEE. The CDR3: CASSGAGPLAGRSTGELFF. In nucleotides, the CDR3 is TGTGCCAGCAGCGGGGCGGGCCCCTTAGCGGGTAGATCAACCGGGGAGCTGTTTTTT.

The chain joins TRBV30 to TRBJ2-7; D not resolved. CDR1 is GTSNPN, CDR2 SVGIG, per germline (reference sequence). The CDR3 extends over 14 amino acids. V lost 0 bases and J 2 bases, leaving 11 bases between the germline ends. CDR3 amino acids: CAWSVSRVPYEQYF. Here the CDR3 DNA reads TGTGCCTGGAGTGTTTCACGGGTTCCCTACGAGCAGTACTTC. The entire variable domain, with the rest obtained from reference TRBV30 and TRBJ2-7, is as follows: SQTIHQWPATLVQPVGSPLSLECTVEGTSNPNLYWYRQAAGRGLQLLFYSVGIGQISSEVPQNLSASRPQDRQFILSSKKLLLSDSGFYLCAWSVSRVPYEQYFGPGTRLTVT.

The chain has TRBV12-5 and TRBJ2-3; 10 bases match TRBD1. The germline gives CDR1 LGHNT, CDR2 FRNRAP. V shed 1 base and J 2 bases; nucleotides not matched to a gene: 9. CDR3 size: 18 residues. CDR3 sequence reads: CASGLGQGAPAPTDTQYF. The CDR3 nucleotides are TGTGCTAGTGGTTTGGGACAGGGGGCACCCGCCCCCACAGATACGCAGTATTTT.